A single T cell receptor beta chain is shown here with its context. As yet, its antigen is unknown. This entry comes from a study of CD8+CD57+ T cells in acquired aplastic anemia. Study-level background: The average for DNA from sorted CD4+ and CD8+ cells was 3.2 ug. Study-wide points: Any difference that existed in CD8+ Simpson's diversity between patients and controls was not significant. Patients and controls turned out to have 25 to 35 CD8+ CDR3 sequences in common.

CDR1 is WSHSY, CDR2 SAAADI, per germline. V gave up 5 bases and J gave up 7 bases; unmatched junction bases: 11. This CDR3 has 16 residues. Using genomic DNA as the template, TCR beta VDJ and CDR3 profiling was carried out. TCRdb re-called the reads through MiXCR, storing one row per CDR3 protein. The sample consists of 150,000 to 200,000 distinct CDR3 sequences, around three fifths of them appearing once. The source material was sorted CD4+, CD8+, or CD8+CD57+ T cells (not recorded which) from PBMCs. The origin of this receptor is a human donor with severe aplastic anemia or a healthy control (not recorded which). The chain carries TRBV10-2 and TRBJ2-2, with 9 bases lining up with TRBD1. As DNA, the CDR3 is TGCGCCAGCAGTCCTTATCCGGGACAGGGCCACGGGGAGCTGTTTTTT. This codes for CASSPYPGQGHGELFF.